This TCR beta chain was sequenced in a study of OX40 agonist ivuxolimab in advanced cancers. For the study in its entirety: The costimulatory receptor OX40 (CD134) was targeted by ivuxolimab, a fully human IgG2 agonistic monoclonal antibody. Intravenous ivuxolimab was administered to patients every 2 weeks at six dose levels: 0.01, 0.1, 0.3, 1.5, 3 and 10 mg/kg. Of the approximately 54 patients in dose escalation, some 19 had hepatocellular carcinoma, some 15 had melanoma, 9 had renal cell carcinoma and 9 had head and neck cancer. In the dose-escalation cohort, around 80% of patients were male, and the mean age was 60 years with a range of about 20 to 80. Prior anti-PD-1, anti-PD-L1 or anti-CTLA-4 therapy was permitted, and less than 45% of dose-escalation patients had received checkpoint inhibitors. Partial responses occurred in three dose-escalation patients: two with cutaneous melanoma and one with hepatocellular carcinoma. The point of sequencing TCRbeta in the periphery was to test whether ivuxolimab changed TCR sequence diversity and drove clonal T-cell expansion. The monotherapy dose-escalation portion (N ≈ 50 patients) of the phase I ivuxolimab trial is reported in the paper.

For sequencing of the TCRbeta CDR3 region, genomic DNA was extracted from the sorted cells. TCRbeta CDR3 regions were sequenced using the immunoSEQ Assay. Imported from immuneACCESS, the table was reduced by TCRdb to in-frame sequences with V and J called. These copies leave out some clones; in studies compared against another copy, an unresolved V gene accounts for under half, and the cause of the remainder is not known. The sample table contains 30,000 to 40,000 clones; only one count was recorded for under 85% of them. The top ten clonotypes cover approximately 15% of the sample. Turning to this clone: Its antigen target is currently unknown. No per-base quality is available; no much larger clone lies one base away.

The paper's findings and limits, for the study overall: Low levels of normalized T-cell clonal expansion were also seen in some patients who did not respond. In partial responders in the 0.1-3.0 mg/kg groups, normalized peripheral clonal expansion was found to be among the lowest, especially among CD8+ T cells. After ivuxolimab, CD8+ T cells had more expanded clones than CD4+ T cells on average. The antigen specificity of the clonally expanded peripheral T cells was not determined. At doses of 0.1 to 3.0 mg/kg, clonal expansion of both CD4+ and CD8+ blood T cells was observed from baseline to week 6.

The trial excluded patients who had a history of autoimmune disease or were on systemic immunosuppression. Peripheral blood for TCR sequencing was collected from all dose cohorts at baseline, on cycle 4 day 1, and on cycle 7 day 1. The samples were drawn from a first-in-human, open-label, multicenter phase I dose-escalation trial of ivuxolimab. The trial enrolled adults with locally advanced or metastatic head and neck squamous cell, hepatocellular, melanoma or renal cell carcinoma. Before TCR sequencing, CD4+ T cells and CD8+ T cells were sorted from peripheral blood as separate populations. Trimming removed 0 bases from V and 8 bases from J, leaving 21 bases between the germline ends. The CDR3, cysteine through phenylalanine, is 17 amino acids long. The read is trimmed to its CDR3 DNA, 51 bases read in frame from base 1. The germline V gene gives CDR1 as SGHRS and CDR2 as YFSETQ.

This receptor was obtained from an adult with an advanced solid tumor such as melanoma, head and neck, liver or kidney cancer. Material: CD4+ or CD8+ T cells sorted from blood, obtained in a trial of the OX40 agonist ivuxolimab. Rearrangement joined TRBV5-1 to TRBJ2-1; the best D guess is TRBD2, with 6 bases matching. The CDR3 protein is CASSLAFSGTDLDEQFF. The bases read TGCGCCAGCAGCTTGGCGTTCTCGGGGACTGACCTTGATGAGCAGTTCTTC.